These 27 T cell receptor beta chains came from one sample sequenced in a study of blood T cells in healthy people across ages. Next came a second PCR, run for 7 to 11 cycles, which used a sample-barcoded 5' primer along with a J-beta primer mix. TCRdb recomputed calls from the 5' RACE reads with MiXCR, one row per CDR3 protein. The table records a few hundred thousand distinct CDR3 sequences, roughly half of them present only once. The specimen sequenced was blood. Receptors originate from a man between 60 and 75 years old in good health.

The rearrangement uses TRBV4-3 and TRBJ1-6; 10 nucleotides agree with TRBD1. Trimming took 0 bases from V and 7 from J; bases not matched to a gene: 3. Germline CDR1 is LGHNA and CDR2 is YSLEER. The CDR3 has 16 residues. CDR3 loop: CASSQDGGQGNSPLHF. The DNA for the CDR3 is TGCGCCAGCAGCCAAGATGGGGGACAGGGGAATTCACCCCTCCACTTT.

This chain links TRBV20-1 with TRBJ2-1; D might be TRBD1 (5 bases). This CDR3 has 13 residues. The germline CDR1 and CDR2 sequences are DFQATT and SNEGSKA (reference sequence). The V end lost 0 bases, the J end lost 4 bases, and 7 bases lay between the germline ends. The CDR3 loop reads CSARDAGYNEQFF. The CDR3 DNA sequence: TGCAGTGCTAGAGATGCAGGGTACAATGAGCAGTTCTTC.

The chain uses TRBV10-3 and TRBJ1-5; D might be TRBD1 (5 bases). Trimming cost V 4 bases and J 5 bases, with 12 bases left between them. CDR3 length: 14 residues. Germline CDR1 and CDR2: ENHRY and SYGVKD. This CDR3 reads CAISAREGDQPQHF. The CDR3 DNA reads TGTGCCATCAGTGCGAGAGAAGGGGATCAGCCCCAGCATTTT.

The sample holds a few counts of this clonotype. This chain joins TRBV11-2 and TRBJ2-3; 8 bases map to TRBD1. CDR1 SGHAT and CDR2 FQNNGV come from the germline V gene. With 7 bases clipped from V and 4 bases from J, the junction kept 10 bases outside the gene matches. CDR3 size: 15 residues. In DNA, the CDR3 is TGTGCCAGCATCCTGGGACAGGTCAGGCCAGATACGCAGTATTTT. Its translation: CASILGQVRPDTQYF.

This clonotype was seen only a few times. The chain combines TRBV5-1 with TRBJ2-1, with 10 nucleotides matching TRBD2. The CDR3 has 16 residues. Germline CDR1 reads SGHRS; CDR2 reads YFSETQ. Trimming took 3 bases from V and 6 from J; bases not matched to a gene: 9. CDR3 DNA sequence: TGCGCCAGCAGCTGGGAATCTAGCGGGAGAGGCAATGAGCAGTTCTTC. It specifies CASSWESSGRGNEQFF.

This clonotype was counted only a few times. V is TRBV12-3 or TRBV12-4 and J is TRBJ2-5; 12 bases line up with TRBD2. This CDR3 spans 16 amino acids. V shed 7 bases and J 5 bases; nucleotides not matched to a gene: 11. The chain's CDR3 is CASNPSGRASTETQYF. CDR3 nucleotides: TGTGCCAGCAACCCTAGCGGGAGGGCCTCCACGGAGACCCAGTACTTC.

Concerning this clonotype itself: Germline is not matched at one junction end, which may reflect a read error. The chain uses TRBV12-3 or TRBV12-4 and TRBJ2-3; 7 positions match TRBD2. The CDR3 length is 15 residues. CDR3 sequence (DNA): TGTGCCAGCAGTTTACAGGGCGGGAGAAAGGATACGGAGTATTTT. Its protein product is CASSLQGGRKDTEYF.

This clonotype showed up just a few times. The rearrangement uses TRBV20-1 and TRBJ2-5; 7 nucleotides line up with TRBD1. Germline lookup yields CDR1 DFQATT and CDR2 SNEGSKA (reference sequence). The CDR3 runs 14 residues. J was trimmed by 6 bases and V by 5 bases; bases with no gene match: 12. CDR3 protein: CSAFLGQHLQTQYF. In nucleotides, the CDR3 is TGCAGTGCTTTCCTGGGACAGCACCTCCAGACCCAGTACTTC.

This clonotype was detected once. The chain has TRBV20-1 and TRBJ1-2, with D possibly being TRBD1 (6 bases). CDR1 is DFQATT and CDR2 is SNEGSKA in the germline V gene (reference sequence). This CDR3 region has 13 residues. The germline V and J ends were trimmed by 6 bases and 2 bases, with 13 bases remaining between them. The CDR3 region has the DNA TGCAGTGCAGGGACATGGGGCAACTATGGCTACACCTTC. Its translation is CSAGTWGNYGYTF.

The rearrangement joins TRBV4-3 to TRBJ2-5, with D possibly TRBD1 on 6 matching bases. With the DNA end fitting TRBJ2-4 better, the J assignment may be wrong. CDR1 LGHNA and CDR2 YSLEER come from the germline V gene. The CDR3 consists of 16 residues. The CDR3 nucleotides are TGCGCCAGCAGCCAAGCAGGGGCTAGCTCTGGGAACATTCAGTACTTC. It encodes CASSQAGASSGNIQYF.

This clonotype showed up just a few times. This sequence joins TRBV20-1 and TRBJ1-2, with D possibly matching TRBD1 (6 bases). CDR3 size: 16 residues. Germline V lookup: CDR1 DFQATT, CDR2 SNEGSKA (reference sequence). V was clipped by 3 bases and J by 8 bases, with 25 bases between them. This CDR3 is CSASRDPGGRTTGYTF. CDR3 coding DNA: TGCAGTGCTAGTAGGGACCCTGGGGGCCGGACTACAGGCTACACCTTC.

This clonotype has only one observation. The chain recombines TRBV6-5 with TRBJ2-7; 9 bases are shared with TRBD2. The V and J ends lost 4 bases and 0 bases, in that order; junction bases with no gene match: 4. Per the germline V gene, CDR1 is MNHEY and CDR2 is SVGAGI. The CDR3 length is 15 residues. The CDR3 protein is CASSSSTSGSYEQYF. The CDR3 DNA reads TGTGCCAGCAGTTCCTCGACTAGCGGCTCCTACGAGCAGTACTTC.

This clonotype was seen a handful of times. J is TRBJ2-7 and V is TRBV12-5, with TRBD1 as a possible D gene (6 bases). Germline lookup yields CDR1 LGHNT and CDR2 FRNRAP. Trimming stripped 0 bases from V and 3 bases from J, with 9 bases between. CDR3 length: 14 amino acids. CDR3 in amino acids: CASGLVDSSYEQYF. CDR3 bases: TGTGCTAGTGGTTTGGTGGACAGCAGCTACGAGCAGTACTTC. Using reference TRBV12-5 and TRBJ2-7 for the parts outside the CDR3, the full variable domain is DARVTQTPRHKVTEMGQEVTMRCQPILGHNTVFWYRQTMMQGLELLAYFRNRAPLDDSGMPKDRFSAEMPDATLATLKIQPSEPRDSAVYFCASGLVDSSYEQYFGPGTRLTVT.

This rearrangement joins TRBV15 to TRBJ1-6; no clear D gene. Deletions cut 6 bases from V and 5 bases from J, with 8 bases between. This CDR3 has 13 residues. Germline V gene sequence: CDR1 LNHNV, CDR2 YYDKDF (reference sequence). CDR3 bases: TGTGCCACCAGTCGAGATAATAATTCACCCCTCCACTTT. Protein sequence: CATSRDNNSPLHF.

The chain combines TRBV4-1 with TRBJ1-1; 8 bases match TRBD1. V gave up 3 bases and J gave up 1 base; unmatched junction bases: 4. From germline, CDR1 is MGHRA and CDR2 YSYEKL. The CDR3 spans 15 residues. CDR3 nucleotide sequence: TGCGCCAGCAGCCATCGGGACAGGAGGAACACTGAAGCTTTCTTT. It encodes CASSHRDRRNTEAFF.

The chain is built from TRBV20-1 and TRBJ2-1; 7 bases agree with TRBD2. Looked up from germline, CDR1 is DFQATT and CDR2 is SNEGSKA (reference sequence). J was trimmed by 9 bases and V by 3 bases; bases with no gene match: 8. CDR3 length: 13 amino acids. This CDR3 reads CSARQGGESEQFF. The CDR3 nucleotides read TGCAGTGCTAGGCAGGGAGGGGAATCTGAGCAGTTCTTC.

This clonotype has at least ten counts. V and J are TRBV27 and TRBJ2-3, with no clear D. The CDR3 has 12 residues. The V gene lost 5 bases and the J gene lost 6 bases, with 9 bases spanning the gap. Germline loops: CDR1 MNHEY, CDR2 SMNVEV (reference sequence). The CDR3 coding sequence is TGTGCCAGCAGTCACTTGGCTGATACGCAGTATTTT. Translating gives CASSHLADTQYF.

V is TRBV7-9 and J is TRBJ2-7, with 8 bases matching TRBD2. The V and J ends lost 7 bases and 12 bases, in that order; junction bases with no gene match: 11. Germline V gives CDR1 SEHNR, CDR2 FQNEAQ (reference sequence). The CDR3 consists of 12 residues. CDR3 bases: TGTGCCAGCACCAGCTCGGGGGGGCTTCGGTACTTC. It specifies CASTSSGGLRYF. The whole variable domain, filled in from reference TRBV7-9 and TRBJ2-7, reads DTGVSQNPRHKITKRGQNVTFRCDPISEHNRLYWYRQTLGQGPEFLTYFQNEAQLEKSRLLSDRFSAERPKGSFSTLEIQRTEQGDSAMYLCASTSSGGLRYFGPGTRLTVT.

This clonotype was counted ten times or more. The V and J genes are TRBV4-2 and TRBJ2-1, with 11 nucleotides matching TRBD2. Unmatched junction bases numbered 3, after V lost 1 base and J lost 4 bases. The CDR3 is 16 residues long. Germline lookup yields CDR1 LGHNA and CDR2 YNFKEQ. CDR3 region: CASSQVGTSGYNEQFF. The CDR3 nucleotides read TGTGCCAGCAGCCAAGTAGGGACTAGCGGTTACAATGAGCAGTTCTTC.

In the case of this clonotype: A read error may be the cause here, since a much bigger clone is one base away. The genes are TRBV9 and TRBJ2-1; D ambiguous. Deletions cut 0 bases from V and 10 bases from J, with 5 bases between. Germline CDR1 and CDR2: SGDLS and YYNGEE. The CDR3 is 11 residues long. CDR3 in amino acids: CASSVEGEQFF. The CDR3, as DNA: TGTGCCAGCAGCGTAGAAGGGGAGCAGTTCTTC. Full variable domain (missing parts from reference TRBV9 and TRBJ2-1): DSGVTQTPKHLITATGQRVTLRCSPRSGDLSVYWYQQSLDQGLQFLIQYYNGEERAKGNILERFSAQQFPDLHSELNLSSLELGDSALYFCASSVEGEQFFGPGTRLTVL.

The J gene is TRBJ1-1, the V gene TRBV9; unclear D gene. V lost 0 bases and J lost 0, with 6 bases in between. In germline, CDR1 is SGDLS, CDR2 YYNGEE. The length of the CDR3 is 14 residues. The CDR3 loop reads CASSVARVNTEAFF. Written as DNA, the CDR3 is TGTGCCAGCAGCGTAGCTAGGGTGAACACTGAAGCTTTCTTT. Full variable domain (missing parts from reference TRBV9 and TRBJ1-1): DSGVTQTPKHLITATGQRVTLRCSPRSGDLSVYWYQQSLDQGLQFLIQYYNGEERAKGNILERFSAQQFPDLHSELNLSSLELGDSALYFCASSVARVNTEAFFGQGTRLTVV.

This clonotype was picked up a small number of times. The chain combines TRBV20-1 with TRBJ2-3; the D is unclear. Trimming took 4 bases from V and 1 from J, leaving 9 bases between them. Germline assignment: CDR1 DFQATT and CDR2 SNEGSKA (reference sequence). The CDR3 has 13 residues. The CDR3 DNA follows: TGCAGTGCTACCCGACTGCGCACAGATACGCAGTATTTT. It codes for CSATRLRTDTQYF.

The V and J genes are TRBV6-1 and TRBJ2-5; D uncertain. Trimming stripped 5 bases from V and 0 bases from J, with 7 bases between. The CDR3 sequence is 13 residues long. CDR1 is MNHNS and CDR2 is SASEGT in the germline V gene. CDR3 coding DNA: TGTGCCAGCAGTCCGACGGACCAAGAGACCCAGTACTTC. This translates into CASSPTDQETQYF.

The chain couples TRBV28 to TRBJ2-4, with a possible D match to TRBD2 (5 bases). Trimming stripped 6 bases from V and 13 bases from J, with 16 bases between. Germline V lookup: CDR1 MDHEN, CDR2 SYDVKM. The CDR3 length is 12 residues. CDR3 DNA: TGTGCCAGCAGAGAGGCCCCGAGGGAGCAGTACTTC. This translates into CASREAPREQYF.

J is TRBJ2-3 and V is TRBV27; TRBD1 might be the D (5 bases). This CDR3 has 12 residues. Trimming pared 5 bases from V and 11 bases from J, leaving 14 bases between. CDR1 is MNHEY and CDR2 is SMNVEV in the germline V gene (reference sequence). The CDR3: CASSEYRSEQYF. CDR3 DNA sequence: TGTGCCAGCAGTGAATACAGGAGTGAGCAGTATTTT.

This clonotype was seen only a few times. The genes are TRBV6-1 and TRBJ2-3; the match to TRBD2 covers 10 bases. The trim removed 5 bases at V and 6 bases at J, leaving 8 bases unmatched. The V gene's germline CDR1 is MNHNS and CDR2 SASEGT. This CDR3 comprises 15 residues. The CDR3 DNA sequence: TGTGCCAGCAGTATAACTAGCGGGGCGGGGGATACGCAGTATTTT. Translating it yields CASSITSGAGDTQYF.

In its sample, this clonotype was seen a few times. The gene calls are TRBV11-3 and TRBJ1-6; D ambiguous. V lost 1 base and J 7 bases, leaving 5 bases between the germline ends. This CDR3 spans 13 amino acids. Germline loops: CDR1 SGHNT, CDR2 YENEEA. The CDR3 protein is CASSLGQNSPLHF. CDR3 sequence (DNA): TGTGCCAGCAGCTTAGGTCAGAATTCACCCCTCCACTTT.